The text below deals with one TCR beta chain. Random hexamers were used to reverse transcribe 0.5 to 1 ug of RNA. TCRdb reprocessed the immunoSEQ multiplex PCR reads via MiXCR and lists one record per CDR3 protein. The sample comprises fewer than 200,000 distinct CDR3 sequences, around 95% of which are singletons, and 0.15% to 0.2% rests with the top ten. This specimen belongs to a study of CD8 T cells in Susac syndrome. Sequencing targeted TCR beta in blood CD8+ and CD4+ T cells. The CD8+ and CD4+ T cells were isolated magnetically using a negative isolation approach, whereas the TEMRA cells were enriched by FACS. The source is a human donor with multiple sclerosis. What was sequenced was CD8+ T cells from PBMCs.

In DNA form, the CDR3 reads TGTGCCACCAGCAGAGTGAGTGGCTACGAGCAGTACTTC. Translating gives CATSRVSGYEQYF. The chain joins TRBV15 to TRBJ2-7; D is undetermined. Germline values: CDR1 LNHNV, CDR2 YYDKDF (reference sequence). There are 13 residues in the CDR3. V was cut by 1 base and J by 3 bases, with 7 bases left in between.